Listed here are 15 T cell receptor beta chains from one sample, sequenced in a study of radiation and T cells in renal cell carcinoma (dated by TCRdb to the early 2020s). Receptors were amplified or captured by the immunoSEQ multiplex PCR assay. Not all clones reach the TCRdb copy of this immuneACCESS table, which keeps in-frame sequences only. Checked studies attribute under half of the gap to unresolved V genes and leave the rest unexplained. This sample lists some 150,000 clones; roughly 89% were detected once. Of the sample, roughly 13% is held by the ten largest clones. What the time point label conveys for this sample: blood 2 weeks post-SBRT. The treatment or condition label of this sample denotes: 15 Gy SBRT to primary tumor, nephrectomy 4 weeks later. The material was blood, obtained from a patient whose treatment included radiotherapy and nephrectomy. Receptors were obtained from a woman aged 50 to 60 with renal cell carcinoma.

This clone has just a few counts. This sequence joins TRBV7-6 and TRBJ1-1; D remains unclear. The CDR3 length is 15 residues. Trimming removed 2 bases at V and 1 base at J, with 11 bases between. Per germline, CDR1 SGHVS and CDR2 FNYEAQ. As DNA, the CDR3 is TGTGCCAGCAGCTTACACGAGGATGCGAACACTGAAGCTTTCTTT. It codes for CASSLHEDANTEAFF.

This chain links TRBV10-2 with TRBJ1-1; the D gene is possibly TRBD1 (5 bases). Germline-derived CDR1 and CDR2 are WSHSY and SAAADI. The CDR3 has 13 amino acids. The V and J ends lost 6 bases and 4 bases respectively, with 12 bases between them. The CDR3 here is CASRSGDGTEAFF. CDR3 coding DNA: TGCGCCAGCAGGTCGGGGGACGGCACTGAAGCTTTCTTT.

The V gene is TRBV6-1, the J gene TRBJ2-1, with 8 bases fitting TRBD1. Per germline, CDR1 MNHNS and CDR2 SASEGT. Losses at the gene ends were 4 bases for V and 0 bases for J; bases not matched to a gene: 11. The CDR3 has 18 residues. DNA of the CDR3: TGTGCCAGCAGTGTAAAACAGGGGGGCCACAGCTCCTACAATGAGCAGTTCTTC. Protein sequence: CASSVKQGGHSSYNEQFF.

This chain connects TRBV19 to TRBJ1-2, with D perhaps TRBD1 (5 bases). The germline V and J ends were trimmed by 7 bases and 5 bases, with 8 bases remaining between them. Per the germline V gene, CDR1 is LNHDA and CDR2 is SQIVND (reference sequence). This CDR3 has 11 amino acids. Written as DNA, the CDR3 is TGTGCCAGTACGACAGAATATGGCTACACCTTC. Protein: CASTTEYGYTF.

The chain employs TRBV29-1 and TRBJ1-2; TRBD1 matches 7 bases. Germline CDR1 and CDR2: SQVTM and ANQGSEA. The V gene end was trimmed by 4 bases and the J gene end by 2 bases; junction bases not matched to a gene: 7. The CDR3 runs to 14 residues. The CDR3, as DNA: TGCAGCGTTGCGCCCCGACAGGGAAACTATGGCTACACCTTC. The encoded protein is CSVAPRQGNYGYTF.

The V and J genes are TRBV9 and TRBJ2-7; 7 nucleotides line up with TRBD2. Germline CDR1 and CDR2: SGDLS and YYNGEE. The CDR3 is made up of 16 amino acids. With V trimmed by 4 bases and J by 6 bases, 16 bases remained unmatched. The CDR3 sequence: CASSPTSGEPLGEQYF. In DNA, the CDR3 is TGTGCCAGCAGCCCCACGAGCGGGGAGCCCCTAGGCGAGCAGTACTTC.

The chain has TRBV15 and TRBJ1-2, with 7 positions matching TRBD1. Germline V gives CDR1 LNHNV, CDR2 YYDKDF (reference sequence). CDR3 length: 15 amino acids. J was trimmed by 1 base and V by 5 bases; bases with no gene match: 7. CDR3 sequence (DNA): TGTGCCACCAGCTACGGGACAGCCAATAACTATGGCTACACCTTC. This encodes CATSYGTANNYGYTF.

This clone was counted a single time. V is TRBV11-2 and J is TRBJ1-4; TRBD1 agrees at 8 bases. The CDR3 runs to 16 residues. CDR1 is SGHAT, CDR2 FQNNGV, per germline. V lost 1 base to trimming and J lost 8 bases; unmatched junction nucleotides: 9. The CDR3 reads CASSLVHQGAGEKLFF. In DNA form, the CDR3 reads TGTGCCAGCAGCTTAGTCCATCAGGGGGCAGGGGAAAAACTGTTTTTT.

This clone was seen just once. V is TRBV28 and J is TRBJ1-1; 9 nucleotides line up with TRBD1. Per the germline V gene, CDR1 is MDHEN and CDR2 is SYDVKM. This CDR3 comprises 14 residues. Trimming cost V 6 bases and J 4 bases; bases outside gene matches: 6. The CDR3 sequence is CASRPGQGITEAFF. The CDR3 DNA sequence: TGTGCCAGCAGGCCGGGACAGGGTATCACTGAAGCTTTCTTT.

The rearrangement uses TRBV2 and TRBJ1-5, with TRBD1 matching over 12 bases. The CDR3 sequence is 15 residues long. The germline V gene has CDR1 SNHLY and CDR2 FYNNEI. V dropped 4 bases and J dropped 6; count of bases not matched to a gene: 4. CDR3 sequence: CASSGDRGRTQPQHF. The CDR3 DNA sequence: TGTGCCAGCAGTGGGGACAGGGGGCGAACTCAGCCCCAGCATTTT.

This chain joins TRBV29-1 and TRBJ2-1; 12 bases are a match to TRBD2. Germline V CDR1 and CDR2: SQVTM, ANQGSEA. CDR3 length: 17 residues. The V and J ends lost 6 bases and 0 bases, in that order; junction bases with no gene match: 9. CDR3 nucleotide sequence: TGCAGCGTAAGAAGACTAGCGGGGGTAAGCTCCTACAATGAGCAGTTCTTC. Its translation is CSVRRLAGVSSYNEQFF.

The rearrangement joins TRBV19 to TRBJ1-5; D remains unclear. Deletions cut 5 bases from V and 0 bases from J, with 14 bases between. Per the germline V gene, CDR1 is LNHDA and CDR2 is SQIVND (reference sequence). The CDR3 contains 16 residues. CDR3 region: CASSLPSRGSNQPQHF. In DNA, the CDR3 is TGTGCCAGTAGTTTACCGTCGCGGGGTAGCAATCAGCCCCAGCATTTT. Drawing the rest from reference TRBV19 and TRBJ1-5, the complete variable domain is DGGITQSPKYLFRKEGQNVTLSCEQNLNHDAMYWYRQDPGQGLRLIYYSQIVNDFQKGDIAEGYSVSREKKESFPLTVTSAQKNPTAFYLCASSLPSRGSNQPQHFGDGTRLSIL.

The chain combines TRBV4-2 with TRBJ2-7; 12 bases match TRBD2. This CDR3 has 17 amino acids. Germline CDR1 and CDR2: LGHNA and YNFKEQ. The trim removed 0 bases at V and 3 bases at J, leaving 6 bases unmatched. CDR3 residues: CASSQERLAGGGYEQYF. As DNA, the CDR3 is TGTGCCAGCAGCCAAGAGCGCCTAGCGGGGGGGGGCTACGAGCAGTACTTC.

The chain employs TRBV4-3 and TRBJ1-1; D perhaps matches TRBD1 (6 bases). The length of the CDR3 is 15 residues. Trimming cost V 4 bases and J 3 bases, with 15 bases left between them. The germline CDR1 and CDR2 sequences are LGHNA and YSLEER. CDR3 loop: CASSRVQGGDTEAFF. The CDR3 nucleotides read TGCGCCAGCAGCCGAGTACAGGGAGGGGACACTGAAGCTTTCTTT.

This chain links TRBV6-1 with TRBJ2-7; 7 bases align to TRBD1. Germline-derived CDR1 and CDR2 are MNHNS and SASEGT. V dropped 4 bases and J dropped 3; count of bases not matched to a gene: 9. CDR3 length equals 15 residues. Here the CDR3 reads CASSAGTAPSYEQYF. CDR3 DNA sequence: TGTGCCAGCAGTGCGGGGACAGCTCCAAGCTACGAGCAGTACTTC.